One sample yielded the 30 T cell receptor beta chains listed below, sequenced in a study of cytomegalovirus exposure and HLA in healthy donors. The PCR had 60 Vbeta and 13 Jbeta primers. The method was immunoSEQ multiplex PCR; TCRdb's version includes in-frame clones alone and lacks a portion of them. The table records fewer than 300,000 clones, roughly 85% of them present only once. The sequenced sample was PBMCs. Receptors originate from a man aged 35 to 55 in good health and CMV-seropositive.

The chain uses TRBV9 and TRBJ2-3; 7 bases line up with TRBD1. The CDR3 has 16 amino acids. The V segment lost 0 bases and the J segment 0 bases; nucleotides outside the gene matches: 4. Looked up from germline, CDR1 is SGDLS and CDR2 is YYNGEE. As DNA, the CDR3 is TGTGCCAGCAGCGTAGTTGACAGGGCGAGCACAGATACGCAGTATTTT. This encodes CASSVVDRASTDTQYF.

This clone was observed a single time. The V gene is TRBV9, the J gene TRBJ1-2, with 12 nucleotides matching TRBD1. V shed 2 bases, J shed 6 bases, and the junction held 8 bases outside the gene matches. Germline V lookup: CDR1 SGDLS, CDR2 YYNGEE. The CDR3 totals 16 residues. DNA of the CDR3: TGTGCCAGCAGCGTCGATCCCGGGACAGGGGGCGATGGCTACACCTTC. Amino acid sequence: CASSVDPGTGGDGYTF. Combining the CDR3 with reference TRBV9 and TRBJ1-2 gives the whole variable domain DSGVTQTPKHLITATGQRVTLRCSPRSGDLSVYWYQQSLDQGLQFLIQYYNGEERAKGNILERFSAQQFPDLHSELNLSSLELGDSALYFCASSVDPGTGGDGYTFGSGTRLTVV.

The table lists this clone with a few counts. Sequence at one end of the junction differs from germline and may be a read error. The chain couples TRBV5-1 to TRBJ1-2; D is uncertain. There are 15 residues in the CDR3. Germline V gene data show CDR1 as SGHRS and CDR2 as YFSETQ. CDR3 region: CASSLTVIGNFGYTF. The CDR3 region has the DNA TGCGCCAGCAGCTTGACCGTTATCGGGAACTTTGGCTACACCTTC.

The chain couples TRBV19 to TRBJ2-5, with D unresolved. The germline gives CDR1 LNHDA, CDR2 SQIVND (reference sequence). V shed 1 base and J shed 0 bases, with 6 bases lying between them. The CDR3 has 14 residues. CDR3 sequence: CASSIVLDQETQYF. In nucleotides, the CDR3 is TGTGCCAGTAGTATAGTACTGGACCAAGAGACCCAGTACTTC. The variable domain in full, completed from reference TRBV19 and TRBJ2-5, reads DGGITQSPKYLFRKEGQNVTLSCEQNLNHDAMYWYRQDPGQGLRLIYYSQIVNDFQKGDIAEGYSVSREKKESFPLTVTSAQKNPTAFYLCASSIVLDQETQYFGPGTRLLVL.

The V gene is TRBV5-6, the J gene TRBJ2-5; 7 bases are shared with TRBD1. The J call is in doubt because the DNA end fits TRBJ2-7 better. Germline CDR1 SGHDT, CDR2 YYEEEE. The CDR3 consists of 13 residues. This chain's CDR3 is CASSSWQGVEQYF. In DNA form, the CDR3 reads TGTGCCAGCAGCTCCTGGCAGGGGGTCGAGCAGTACTTC.

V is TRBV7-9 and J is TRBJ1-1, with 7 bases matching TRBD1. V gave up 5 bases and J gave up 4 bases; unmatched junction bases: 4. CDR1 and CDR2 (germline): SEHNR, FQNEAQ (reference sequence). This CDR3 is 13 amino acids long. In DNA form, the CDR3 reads TGTGCCAGCAGCCATCGGGACAGCACTGAAGCTTTCTTT. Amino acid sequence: CASSHRDSTEAFF.

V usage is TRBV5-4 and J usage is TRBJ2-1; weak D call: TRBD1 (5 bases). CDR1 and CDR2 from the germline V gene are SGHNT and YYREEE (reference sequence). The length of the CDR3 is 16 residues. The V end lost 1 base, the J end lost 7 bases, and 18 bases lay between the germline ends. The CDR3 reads CASSLNPGLRGNEQFF. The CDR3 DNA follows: TGTGCCAGCAGCTTGAACCCGGGCCTAAGGGGAAATGAGCAGTTCTTC.

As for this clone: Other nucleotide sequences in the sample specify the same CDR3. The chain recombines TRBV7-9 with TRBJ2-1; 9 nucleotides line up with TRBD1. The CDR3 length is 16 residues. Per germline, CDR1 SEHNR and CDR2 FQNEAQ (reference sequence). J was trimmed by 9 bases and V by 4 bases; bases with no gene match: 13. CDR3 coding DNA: TGTGCCAGCAGCTCCCGGGACAGGGTAATTTGGGGTGAGCAGTTCTTC. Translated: CASSSRDRVIWGEQFF.

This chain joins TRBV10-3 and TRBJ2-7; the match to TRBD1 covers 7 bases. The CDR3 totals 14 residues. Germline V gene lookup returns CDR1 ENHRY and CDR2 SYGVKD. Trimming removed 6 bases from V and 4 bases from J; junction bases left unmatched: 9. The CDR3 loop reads CAISGQVGAYEQYF. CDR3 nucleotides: TGTGCCATCAGCGGACAGGTGGGGGCTTACGAGCAGTACTTC.

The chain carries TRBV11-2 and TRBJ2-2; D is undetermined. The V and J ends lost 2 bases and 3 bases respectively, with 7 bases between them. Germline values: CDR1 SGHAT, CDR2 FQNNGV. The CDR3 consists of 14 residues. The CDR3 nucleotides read TGTGCCAGCAGCTTATTAGATTACACCGGGGAGCTGTTTTTT. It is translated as CASSLLDYTGELFF.

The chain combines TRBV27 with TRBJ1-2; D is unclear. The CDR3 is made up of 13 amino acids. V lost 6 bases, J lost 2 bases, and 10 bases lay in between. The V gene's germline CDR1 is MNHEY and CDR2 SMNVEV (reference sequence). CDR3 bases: TGTGCCAGCAGCCCGGGGAACAACTATGGCTACACCTTC. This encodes CASSPGNNYGYTF.

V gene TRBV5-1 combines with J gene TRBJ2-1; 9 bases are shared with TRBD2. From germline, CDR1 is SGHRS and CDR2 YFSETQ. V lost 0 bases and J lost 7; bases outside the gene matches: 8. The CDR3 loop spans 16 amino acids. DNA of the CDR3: TGCGCCAGCAGCTTGGATGGTGCGGGAGGGCCTAATGAGCAGTTCTTC. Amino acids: CASSLDGAGGPNEQFF.

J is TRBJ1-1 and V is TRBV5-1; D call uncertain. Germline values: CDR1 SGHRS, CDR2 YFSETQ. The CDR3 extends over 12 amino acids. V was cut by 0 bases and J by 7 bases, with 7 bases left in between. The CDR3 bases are TGCGCCAGCAGCTTGGGGCACAATGAAGCTTTCTTT. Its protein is CASSLGHNEAFF.

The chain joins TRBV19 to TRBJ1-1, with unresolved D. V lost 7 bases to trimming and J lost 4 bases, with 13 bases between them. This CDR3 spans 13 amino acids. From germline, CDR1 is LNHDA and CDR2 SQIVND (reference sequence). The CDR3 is CASTLSVSTEAFF. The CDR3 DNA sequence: TGTGCCAGTACCCTCTCTGTGAGCACTGAAGCTTTCTTT.

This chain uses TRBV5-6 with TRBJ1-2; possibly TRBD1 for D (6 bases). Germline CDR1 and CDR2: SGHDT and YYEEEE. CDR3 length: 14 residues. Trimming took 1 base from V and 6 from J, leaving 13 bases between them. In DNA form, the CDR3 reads TGTGCCAGCAGCTTGACAGGGAGACGGCATGGCTACACCTTC. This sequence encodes CASSLTGRRHGYTF.

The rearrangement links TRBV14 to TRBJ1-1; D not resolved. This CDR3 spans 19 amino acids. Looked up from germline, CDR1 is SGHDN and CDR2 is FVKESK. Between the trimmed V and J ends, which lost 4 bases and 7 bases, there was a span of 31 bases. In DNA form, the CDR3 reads TGTGCCAGCAGCCGCTGGATTTCCACTCGGGGAAAGCCCCCCGATGAAGCTTTCTTT. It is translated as CASSRWISTRGKPPDEAFF.

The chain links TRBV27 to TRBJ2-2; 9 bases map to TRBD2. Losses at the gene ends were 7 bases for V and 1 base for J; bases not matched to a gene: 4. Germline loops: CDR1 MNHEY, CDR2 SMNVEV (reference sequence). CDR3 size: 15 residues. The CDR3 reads CASISAGGNTGELFF. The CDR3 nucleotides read TGTGCCAGCATCTCAGCGGGAGGGAACACCGGGGAGCTGTTTTTT.

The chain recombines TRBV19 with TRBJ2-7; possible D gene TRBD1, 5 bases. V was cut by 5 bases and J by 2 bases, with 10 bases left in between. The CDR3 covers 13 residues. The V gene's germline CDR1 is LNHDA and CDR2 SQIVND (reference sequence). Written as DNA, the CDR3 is TGTGCCAGTAGTTGGGGCGGCCCCTACGAGCAGTACTTC. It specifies CASSWGGPYEQYF. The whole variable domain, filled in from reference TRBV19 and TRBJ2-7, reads DGGITQSPKYLFRKEGQNVTLSCEQNLNHDAMYWYRQDPGQGLRLIYYSQIVNDFQKGDIAEGYSVSREKKESFPLTVTSAQKNPTAFYLCASSWGGPYEQYFGPGTRLTVT.

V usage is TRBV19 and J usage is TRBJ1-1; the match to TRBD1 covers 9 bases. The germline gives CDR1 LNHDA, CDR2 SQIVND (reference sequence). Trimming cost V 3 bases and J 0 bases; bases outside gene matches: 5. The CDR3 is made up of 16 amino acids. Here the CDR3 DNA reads TGTGCCAGTAGTATCGCGAGGGACAGGGTGAACACTGAAGCTTTCTTT. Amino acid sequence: CASSIARDRVNTEAFF.

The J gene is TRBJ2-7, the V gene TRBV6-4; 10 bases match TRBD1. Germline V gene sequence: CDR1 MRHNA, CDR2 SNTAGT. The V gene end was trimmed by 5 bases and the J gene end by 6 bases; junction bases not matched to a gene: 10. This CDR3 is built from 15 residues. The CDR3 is CASSLTGTGASEQYF. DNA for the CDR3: TGTGCCAGCAGTCTAACCGGGACAGGGGCGTCCGAGCAGTACTTC.

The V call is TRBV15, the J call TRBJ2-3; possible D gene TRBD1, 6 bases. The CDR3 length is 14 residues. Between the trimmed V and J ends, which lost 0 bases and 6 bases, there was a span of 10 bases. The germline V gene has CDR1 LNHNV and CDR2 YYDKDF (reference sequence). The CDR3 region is CATSREVTGDTQYF. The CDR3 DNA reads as TGTGCCACCAGCAGAGAGGTAACAGGGGATACGCAGTATTTT.

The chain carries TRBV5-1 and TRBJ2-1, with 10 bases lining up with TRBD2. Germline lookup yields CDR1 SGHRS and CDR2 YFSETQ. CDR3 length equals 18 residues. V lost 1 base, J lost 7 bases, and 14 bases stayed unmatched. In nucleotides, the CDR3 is TGCGCCAGCAGCTTGAGCCCATGGCTAGCGGGAGTTTCTAATGAGCAGTTCTTC. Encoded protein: CASSLSPWLAGVSNEQFF.

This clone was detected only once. The CDR3 DNA reads as TGTGCCAGCTCACCGCGGAAGGTAACAGATACGCAGTATTTT. This sequence encodes CASSPRKVTDTQYF. This chain connects TRBV18 to TRBJ2-3; D gene ambiguous. The CDR3 has 14 residues. Germline V gene data show CDR1 as KGHSH and CDR2 as LQKENI. V lost 3 bases and J lost 3, with 10 bases in between.

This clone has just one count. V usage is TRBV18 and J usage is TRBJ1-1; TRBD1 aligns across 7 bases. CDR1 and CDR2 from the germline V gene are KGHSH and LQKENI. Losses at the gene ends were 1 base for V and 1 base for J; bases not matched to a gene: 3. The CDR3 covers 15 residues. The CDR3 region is CASSPHGTENTEAFF. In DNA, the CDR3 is TGTGCCAGCTCACCACACGGGACAGAGAACACTGAAGCTTTCTTT. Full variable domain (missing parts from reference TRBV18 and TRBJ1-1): NAGVMQNPRHLVRRRGQEARLRCSPMKGHSHVYWYRQLPEEGLKFMVYLQKENIIDESGMPKERFSAEFPKEGPSILRIQQVVRGDSAAYFCASSPHGTENTEAFFGQGTRLTVV.

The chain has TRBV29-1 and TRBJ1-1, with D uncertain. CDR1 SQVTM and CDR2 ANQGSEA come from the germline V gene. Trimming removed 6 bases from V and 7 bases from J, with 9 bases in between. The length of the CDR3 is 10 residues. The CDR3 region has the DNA TGCAGCGTCGCCGCGGATGAAGCTTTCTTT. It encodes CSVAADEAFF.

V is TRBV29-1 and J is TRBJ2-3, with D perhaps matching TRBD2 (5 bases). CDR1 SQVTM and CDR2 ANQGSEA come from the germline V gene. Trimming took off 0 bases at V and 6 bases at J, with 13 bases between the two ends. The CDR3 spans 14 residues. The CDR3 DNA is TGCAGCGTTGAAGAGGCTAGCAGAAGGGATACGCAGTATTTT. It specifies CSVEEASRRDTQYF.

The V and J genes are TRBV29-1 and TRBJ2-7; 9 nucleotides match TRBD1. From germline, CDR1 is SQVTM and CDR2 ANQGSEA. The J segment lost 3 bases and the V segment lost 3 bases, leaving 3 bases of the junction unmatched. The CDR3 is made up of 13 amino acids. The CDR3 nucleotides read TGCAGCGTTGACCTGACAGGGGGCTACGAGCAGTACTTC. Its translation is CSVDLTGGYEQYF.

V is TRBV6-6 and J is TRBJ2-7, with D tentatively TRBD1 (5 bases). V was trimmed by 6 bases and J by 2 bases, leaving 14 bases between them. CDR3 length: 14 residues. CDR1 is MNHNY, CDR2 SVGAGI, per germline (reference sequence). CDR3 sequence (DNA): TGTGCCAGCAGCGGCTCGACAGACCCCTACGAGCAGTACTTC. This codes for CASSGSTDPYEQYF.

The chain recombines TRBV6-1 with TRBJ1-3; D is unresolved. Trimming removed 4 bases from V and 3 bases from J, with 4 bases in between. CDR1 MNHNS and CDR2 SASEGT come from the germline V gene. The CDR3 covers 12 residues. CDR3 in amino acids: CASSASGNTIYF. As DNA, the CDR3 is TGTGCCAGCAGTGCGAGTGGAAACACCATATATTTT.

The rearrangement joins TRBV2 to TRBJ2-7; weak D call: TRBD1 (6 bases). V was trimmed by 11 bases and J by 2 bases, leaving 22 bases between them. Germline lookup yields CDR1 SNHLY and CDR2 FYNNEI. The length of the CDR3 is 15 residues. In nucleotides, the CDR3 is TGTGCCGGTAACCCGGGGACCCAGGGGACCTACGAGCAGTACTTC. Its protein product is CAGNPGTQGTYEQYF.